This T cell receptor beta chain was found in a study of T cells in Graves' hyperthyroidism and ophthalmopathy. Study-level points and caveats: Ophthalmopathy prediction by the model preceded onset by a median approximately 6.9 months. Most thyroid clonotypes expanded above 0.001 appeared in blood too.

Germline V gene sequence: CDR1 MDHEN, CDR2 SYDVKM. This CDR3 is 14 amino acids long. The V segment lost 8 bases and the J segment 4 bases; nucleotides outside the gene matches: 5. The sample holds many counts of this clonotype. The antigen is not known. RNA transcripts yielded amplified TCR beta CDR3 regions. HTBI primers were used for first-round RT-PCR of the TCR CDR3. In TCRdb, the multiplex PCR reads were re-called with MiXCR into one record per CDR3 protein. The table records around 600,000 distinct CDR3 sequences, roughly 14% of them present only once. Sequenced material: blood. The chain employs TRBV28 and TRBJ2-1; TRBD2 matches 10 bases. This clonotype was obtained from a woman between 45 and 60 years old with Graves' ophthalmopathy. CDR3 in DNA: TGTGCCAGCTCAACTAGCGGGAATTACAATGAGCAGTTCTTC. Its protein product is CASSTSGNYNEQFF. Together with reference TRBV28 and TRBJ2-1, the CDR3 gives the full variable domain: DVKVTQSSRYLVKRTGEKVFLECVQDMDHENMFWYRQDPGLGLRLIYFSYDVKMKEKGDIPEGYSVSREKKERFSLILESASTNQTSMYLCASSTSGNYNEQFFGPGTRLTVL.